These T cell receptor beta chains were read from a single sample in a study of blood T cells in healthy people across ages. MiXCR, applied by TCRdb to the 5' RACE reads, yields one record per CDR3 protein. The repertoire includes more than 700,000 distinct CDR3 sequences, about 55% of them detected once, and roughly two fifths sits in the top ten. Material: blood. These receptors originate from a man aged 80 or over in good health. Each CDR3 is given with its conserved first and last residue. Fields, in order: D gene, J gene, V gene, clone size, CDR3 DNA, CDR3 protein. The D gene is left open where the match is weak. The size entry is marked missing in some rows and otherwise reads once, few, many or a size class.

NA,TRBJ2-7,TRBV24-1,NA,TGTGCCACCAGTAGAAGCGGGTCCGCCTACGAGCAGTACTTC,CATSRSGSAYEQYF
NA,TRBJ1-4,TRBV3-1,NA,TGTGCCAGCAGCCAAGTGTCCGGGGGCTCTAATGAAAAACTGTTTTTT,CASSQVSGGSNEKLFF
TRBD1,TRBJ1-5,TRBV27,NA,TGTGCCAGCAGTTGGGACAGGGGTCAGCCCCAGCATTTT,CASSWDRGQPQHF
NA,TRBJ1-1,TRBV29-1,few,TGCAGCGTTGTGGGGGCGAACACTGAAGCTTTCTTT,CSVVGANTEAFF
NA,TRBJ2-6,TRBV2,NA,TGTGCCAGCAGTGCACAGGAGACTGGGGCCAACGTCCTGACTTTC,CASSAQETGANVLTF
NA,TRBJ2-7,TRBV10-3,NA,TGTGCCATCAGTGAGTGGTTTTGCGACAGAACCTACGAGCAGTACTTC,CAISEWFCDRTYEQYF
TRBD2,TRBJ2-5,TRBV6-6,NA,TGTGCCAGCAGTACCGTCGGGAGGGCCCGCGAGACCCAGTACTTC,CASSTVGRARETQYF
TRBD2,TRBJ2-5,TRBV20-1,NA,TGCAGTGCTAGAGATGTTGCTAGCGGATCCGGGGCCCAGTACTTC,CSARDVASGSGAQYF
NA,TRBJ2-7,TRBV20-1,NA,TGCAGTGCCGGGATTGATACCTACGAGCAGTACTTC,CSAGIDTYEQYF
NA,TRBJ2-7,TRBV3-1,few,TGTGCCAGCAGCCAAGGTGGTCCGGGTCACTACGAGCAGTACTTC,CASSQGGPGHYEQYF
NA,TRBJ1-2,TRBV28,NA,TGTGCCAGCACCCGCGAACCCGACAGCTCCTATGGCTACACCTTC,CASTREPDSSYGYTF
NA,TRBJ1-2,TRBV3-1,NA,TGTGCCAGCAGCCAGGGGTCGACTAACTATGGCTTCACCTTC,CASSQGSTNYGFTF
TRBD2,TRBJ2-1,TRBV2,NA,TGTGCCAGCAGTGTTGGGACTAGCGGGAACAATGAGCAGTTCTTC,CASSVGTSGNNEQFF
TRBD2,TRBJ2-1,TRBV12-3/TRBV12-4,NA,TGTGCCAGCATCATAAGTATAGGGAGGGCCCACAATGAGCAGTTCTTC,CASIISIGRAHNEQFF
TRBD2,TRBJ2-7,TRBV10-3,NA,TGTGCCATCGGTGCAGCGGGGGACTCCTACGAGCAGTACTTC,CAIGAAGDSYEQYF
NA,TRBJ2-3,TRBV7-9,few,TGTGCCAGCAGCTCCCAGAGTTCTGGCACAGATACGCAGTATTTT,CASSSQSSGTDTQYF
NA,TRBJ2-7,TRBV20-1,NA,TGCAGTGCTAGAGTCCTTGCAGGGACGTACTTC,CSARVLAGTYF
NA,TRBJ1-6,TRBV5-5,NA,TGTGCCAGCAGCTTGGCCACTAAGGCGAATTCACCCCTCCACTTT,CASSLATKANSPLHF
TRBD1,TRBJ1-5,TRBV27,NA,TGTGCCAGCAGTTTAGGCCGCCCGGGACAGGGGGCCGATCAGCCCCAGCATTTT,CASSLGRPGQGADQPQHF
NA,TRBJ2-1,TRBV6-5,NA,TGTGCCAGCAGCAATGGGGGGAACTCCTACAATGAGCAGTTCTTC,CASSNGGNSYNEQFF
NA,TRBJ1-2,TRBV21-1,NA,TGTGCCAGCAGCGTTGTAAGGGAAGACTATGGCTACACCTTC,CASSVVREDYGYTF
NA,TRBJ2-7,TRBV5-6,NA,TGTGCCAGCAGTCTCGGGTCCGGCCTCGAGCAGTACTTC,CASSLGSGLEQYF
NA,TRBJ1-1,TRBV9,NA,TGTGCCAGCAGCGACCCACGGTATACTGAAGCTTTCTTT,CASSDPRYTEAFF
NA,TRBJ2-3,TRBV6-6,NA,TGTGCCAGCAGTTACCGAACGGGACCCAGCACAGATACGCAGTATTTT,CASSYRTGPSTDTQYF
NA,TRBJ2-4,TRBV6-6,few,TGTGCCAGCAGCCCGACCCCCCTAGCCAAAAACATTCAGTACTTC,CASSPTPLAKNIQYF
TRBD1,TRBJ2-7,TRBV20-1,NA,TGCAGTGCTAGAGACCCCGGGACAGGACTGAACGAGCAGTACTTC,CSARDPGTGLNEQYF
NA,TRBJ2-5,TRBV3-1,NA,TGTGCCAGCAGCCAACGTGGCTCCCTGGGAGAGCAAGGGACCCAGTACTTC,CASSQRGSLGEQGTQYF
NA,TRBJ2-4,TRBV20-1,NA,TGCAGTGCTATGGACCCTTGGGGGGCCAAAAACATTCAGTACTTC,CSAMDPWGAKNIQYF
NA,TRBJ2-7,TRBV27,NA,TGTGCCAGCAATCCCCTCGGCGGAGCCTACGAGCAGTACTTC,CASNPLGGAYEQYF
NA,TRBJ2-3,TRBV4-1,NA,TGCGCCAGCAGCCCCTCTGGACTAAATGTAATGGGATACGCGTATTTT,CASSPSGLNVMGYAYF
NA,TRBJ2-5,TRBV28,NA,TGTGCCAGCAGTCCCCCACGGAGGAGGGAGACCCAGTACTTC,CASSPPRRRETQYF
NA,TRBJ2-7,TRBV27,NA,TGTGCCAGCAGTTCCGCCCGACTGGGGAACTACGAGCAGTACTTC,CASSSARLGNYEQYF
NA,TRBJ2-5,TRBV29-1,NA,TGCAGCGGTCTGGACGCTAAAGGGACCCAGTACTTC,CSGLDAKGTQYF
NA,TRBJ1-6,TRBV6-6,NA,TGTGCCAGCACCCACGGTAGGGCAGGGCCCCACTTT,CASTHGRAGPHF
NA,TRBJ2-5,TRBV7-8,NA,TGTGCCAGCAGCTTTTTTGGATCTCCTACTGGGGAGCAGTACTTC,CASSFFGSPTGEQYF
NA,TRBJ2-5,TRBV6-2/TRBV6-3,NA,TGTGCCAGCAATAGGGTCGGAGAGACCCAGTACTTC,CASNRVGETQYF
NA,TRBJ2-1,TRBV24-1,NA,TGTGCCACCAGTGATTTCGCAGGGCCGAGAATTGGAGAGACCCAGTTCTTC,CATSDFAGPRIGETQFF
TRBD2,TRBJ2-3,TRBV29-1,few,TGCAGCGTTGGCGGGAGCGCAGATACGCAGTATTTT,CSVGGSADTQYF
TRBD2,TRBJ2-1,TRBV3-1,NA,TGTGCCAGCAGCCTATTAGCGGGGGCCTTGGATGAGCAGTTCTTC,CASSLLAGALDEQFF
TRBD2,TRBJ2-3,TRBV6-2/TRBV6-3,NA,TGTGCCAGCGACCTTGCGGGAGGCTCCGGGTACGCGTATTTT,CASDLAGGSGYAYF
NA,TRBJ2-7,TRBV6-1,NA,TGTGCCACCCAGACCTTCTACGAGCAGTACTTC,CATQTFYEQYF
NA,TRBJ1-5,TRBV20-1,NA,TGCAGTGCTACTCCGGGAGGCAATCAGCCCCAGCATTTT,CSATPGGNQPQHF
TRBD2,TRBJ2-7,TRBV7-9,NA,TGTGCCAGCAGTTACCGGACTAGCGGGAGGGCCCCGAGATCCTACGAGCAGTACTTC,CASSYRTSGRAPRSYEQYF
NA,TRBJ1-1,TRBV6-1,NA,TGTGCCAGCAGTGATGGGGGGCTAAGGGCTTTCTTT,CASSDGGLRAFF
NA,TRBJ2-5,TRBV28,NA,TGTGCCAGCAGTCCTCTTGGGGTACGAGAGACCCAGTACTTC,CASSPLGVRETQYF
NA,TRBJ2-7,TRBV11-2,NA,TGTGCCAGCAGCTTAGAGGACACCCTCCGGAACGAGCAGTACTTC,CASSLEDTLRNEQYF
TRBD2,TRBJ2-2,TRBV24-1,NA,TGTGCCACCAGTGCCCTGGGGCGGGAGGCCGGGGAGCTGTTTTTT,CATSALGREAGELFF
TRBD2,TRBJ2-1,TRBV12-3/TRBV12-4,NA,TGTGCCAGCAGTTTTTGGGCTAGCGGGACCCCGGAGGAGCAGTTCTTC,CASSFWASGTPEEQFF
NA,TRBJ2-7,TRBV9,NA,TGTGCCAGCAGCCCCTCTCCGGGACTTAGCTACGAGCAGTACTTC,CASSPSPGLSYEQYF
NA,TRBJ2-1,TRBV2,NA,TGTGCCAACAGACGGTCAGAAGCCTACAATGAGCAGTTCTTC,CANRRSEAYNEQFF
NA,TRBJ2-3,TRBV6-1,NA,TGTGCCAGCAGGAACAGGGTTGCAGATACGCAGTATTTT,CASRNRVADTQYF
TRBD2,TRBJ2-5,TRBV24-1,few,TGTGCCACCAGTGTAAGTAGCGGGAGAGAGACCCAGTACTTC,CATSVSSGRETQYF
NA,TRBJ2-3,TRBV25-1,NA,TGTGCCAGCCAGGGGGGAAATACGCAGTATTTT,CASQGGNTQYF
TRBD1,TRBJ1-2,TRBV7-9,few,TGTGCCAGCAGCTTACGCGGGACAGGGGGCGCCTATGGCTACACCTTC,CASSLRGTGGAYGYTF
NA,TRBJ1-5,TRBV20-1,few,TGCAGTGCTAGATCTGAGGCGAGGAAGAATCAGCCCCAGCATTTT,CSARSEARKNQPQHF
TRBD1,TRBJ1-2,TRBV25-1,NA,TGTGCCAGCAGTGACCCGACCCAGCCGGGACAGTACTATGGCTACACCTTC,CASSDPTQPGQYYGYTF
NA,TRBJ1-2,TRBV6-5,NA,TGTGCCAGCACCCCAGGAGGCGAGTATGGCTACACCTTC,CASTPGGEYGYTF
NA,TRBJ2-3,TRBV21-1,NA,TGTGCCAGCAGGTGGGAGGCAGAGGGGTATTTT,CASRWEAEGYF
NA,TRBJ1-5,TRBV20-1,many,TGCAGTGCCGGCCGGCAGGGCCGCAATCAGCCCCAGCATTTT,CSAGRQGRNQPQHF
NA,TRBJ2-5,TRBV9,NA,TGTGCCAGCAGCGACACTAGAAACAATGAGCAGTACTTC,CASSDTRNNEQYF